This T cell receptor (beta chain) was profiled in a study of Ad26.COV2.S vaccination and SARS-CoV-2 variants listed by TCRdb under 2021. About the full investigation: Vaccine-arm donors came from COV1001, a multicentre, randomized, double-blind, placebo-controlled phase I-IIa trial of Ad26.COV2.S in healthy adults. Dosing of Ad26.COV2.S was intramuscular, at either 5x10^10 or 1x10^11 viral particles, delivered as one shot or as two shots spaced 56 days apart. TCRbeta repertoire sequencing was used to assess the specificity and breadth of SARS-CoV-2-reactive T cell receptors after Ad26.COV2.S vaccination. The TCR-sequenced set comprised around 30 samples: some 19 Ad26.COV2.S vaccine recipients, 5 placebo recipients and 8 SARS-CoV-2 convalescent individuals. Participants in the trial were split at random into five groups of five each, receiving low-dose or high-dose Ad26.COV2.S once or twice, or else placebo on both occasions. Investigators did not know the trial group allocation while performing experiments and assessing outcomes. What the research found in general, with its limitations: Vaccine and placebo recipients had similar non-spike TCR breadth, a finding consistent with the vaccine containing only spike. Substantial breadth of spike-specific CD8+ and CD4+ T cell responses was reported after vaccination. According to the authors, total T cell responses may have been underestimated by the TCR breadth and depth analyses. The study was not powered to compare responses between vaccine doses or regimens. Compared with placebo recipients, Ad26.COV2.S recipients showed higher spike-specific TCR breadth (P = 0.0014).

The immunoSEQ Assay was the method used to sequence TCRbeta CDR3 regions. After extraction, genomic DNA underwent amplification by bias-controlled multiplex PCR, followed by high-throughput sequencing. The authors processed their data as follows. To quantify the absolute abundance of every unique TCRbeta CDR3 region, sequences were collapsed and filtered. Usable DNA was measured by amplifying reference genes present in all nucleated cells, and TCRbeta template counts were normalized to that usable DNA to estimate T cell fraction. Repertoire TCRs were annotated as SARS-CoV-2-specific by exact matching of V gene, CDR3 amino acid sequence and J gene to a known reactive TCR set. MIRA supplied the reference SARS-CoV-2 TCR set, which was filtered for enrichment in COVID-19-positive ImmuneCODE repertoires so that public or cross-reactive TCRs were removed. Based on the MIRA antigens, annotated TCRs were further analysed at the level of specific ORF or position within ORF. Depth was the summed frequency of annotated unique rearrangements, while breadth was defined as annotated unique rearrangements over total unique productive rearrangements. Two-sided Wilcoxon rank-sum tests were applied when comparing TCR breadth between groups. This immuneACCESS table, as held by TCRdb, lists in-frame sequences with V and J called but not all clones. Of the missing ones, under half trace to an unresolved V gene in checked studies; the others have no known cause. From that table come the V and J calls and clone size; the DNA was used to work out D and trimming. The sample includes roughly 500,000 clones, with roughly 87% observed a single time. The top ten constitute around 2.5% of the sample.

CDR1 and CDR2 are read off the germline V gene as MNHEY and SVGEGT. Including cysteine and phenylalanine, the CDR3 has 12 amino acids. The DNA shown is the 36-base CDR3, in frame from base 1. The trim is 3 bases for V and 8 bases for J, with a gap of 10 bases between the germline ends. Explained via the paper, the treatment or condition label denotes: some 20 received Ad26.COV2.S at low or high dose, single or two shots; roughly five received placebo; per-sample allocation not given. For vaccine and placebo recipients, repertoires were sequenced using samples collected on day 63 after the first injection. Cohort 1b enrolled about two dozen adults aged 18-55 years at a single site in Boston, USA, between 29 July and 7 August 2020. As a vaccine, Ad26.COV2.S was a replication-incompetent adenovirus type 26 vector that expressed a prefusion-stabilized SARS-CoV-2 spike protein derived from the original Wuhan strain.

Notes on this clone: Its specific antigen is unknown. Base qualities are not recorded, but no much larger clone differs from it by a single base.

The sequence came from a person aged 18 to 59 who received the Ad26.COV2.S COVID-19 vaccine or a placebo. The material was peripheral blood, obtained in a trial of Ad26.COV2.S vaccine versus placebo. The chain was built from TRBV6-2 or TRBV6-3 and TRBJ1-2, and TRBD1 may be the D gene, going by 5 matching bases. The CDR3 protein: CASSYGDWGYTF. The DNA reads as follows: TGTGCCAGCAGTTATGGGGACTGGGGCTACACCTTC.